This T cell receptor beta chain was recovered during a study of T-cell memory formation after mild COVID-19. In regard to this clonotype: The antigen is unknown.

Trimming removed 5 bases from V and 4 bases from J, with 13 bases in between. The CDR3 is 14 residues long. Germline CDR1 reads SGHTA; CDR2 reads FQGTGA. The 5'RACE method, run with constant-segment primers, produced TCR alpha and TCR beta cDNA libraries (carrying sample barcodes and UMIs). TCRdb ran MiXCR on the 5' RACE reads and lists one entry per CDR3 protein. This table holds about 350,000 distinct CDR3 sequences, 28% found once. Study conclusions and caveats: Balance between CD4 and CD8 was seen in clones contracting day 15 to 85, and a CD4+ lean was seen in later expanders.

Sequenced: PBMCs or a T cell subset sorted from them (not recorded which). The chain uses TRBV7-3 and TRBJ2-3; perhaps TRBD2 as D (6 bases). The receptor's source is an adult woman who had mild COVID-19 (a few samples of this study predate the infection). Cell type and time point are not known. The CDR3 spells CASSPPTRADTQYF. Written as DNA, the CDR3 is TGTGCCAGCAGCCCCCCGACTAGAGCAGATACGCAGTATTTT.